The clone carrying this T cell receptor (beta chain) was found many times. When naive CD8 T cells were sorted, they were gated as CD8+CD4-CCR7+CD45RA+. The record originates from a study of molecular identifiers for immune sequencing clone quantification. The CDR3 runs to 15 residues. V lost 4 bases to trimming and J lost 1 base, with 12 bases between them. Germline V gives CDR1 SGHRS, CDR2 YFSETQ. TCRdb re-analysed the PCR reads in MiXCR, keeping a single row per CDR3 protein. In the table there are over 550,000 distinct CDR3 sequences, 25% of which are singletons. The source of this sequence is a human donor in good health. Some libraries in this study had Jurkat cell RNA spiked in. The source material was naive CD8+ T cells from blood, with Jurkat cell RNA spiked in. Sample subset: FACS-sorted CD8+CD4-CCR7+CD45RA+ naive T cells. V is TRBV5-1 and J is TRBJ1-3; D is unresolved. CDR3 sequence reads: CASSVDRSSGNTIYF. CDR3 in DNA: TGCGCCAGCAGCGTAGACCGGAGTTCTGGAAACACCATATATTTT.